This entry lists 10 T cell receptor beta chains sequenced from one sample in a study of Ad26.COV2.S vaccination and SARS-CoV-2 variants. Sequencing used immunoSEQ multiplex PCR; TCRdb keeps in-frame clones, though not all of them. The sample includes hundreds of thousands of clones, roughly 84% of them seen just once. Noted treatment: some 20 received Ad26.COV2.S at low or high dose, single or two shots; about 5 received placebo; per-sample allocation not given. All samples were drawn on day 63, counting from the first vaccine or placebo injection. Source: peripheral blood, taken in a trial of Ad26.COV2.S vaccine versus placebo. The origin of the receptors is a person aged 18-60 years who received the Ad26.COV2.S COVID-19 vaccine or a placebo.

This clone was counted once. The chain has TRBV7-9 and TRBJ1-1; D ambiguous. The V gene's germline CDR1 is SEHNR and CDR2 FQNEAQ (reference sequence). V lost 1 base and J lost 5, with 17 bases in between. The CDR3 length is 16 residues. CDR3 in amino acids: CASSLVSNNPTTEAFF. CDR3 DNA: TGTGCCAGCAGCTTAGTTTCCAACAATCCCACAACTGAAGCTTTCTTT. Full variable domain (rest looked up from reference TRBV7-9 and TRBJ1-1): DTGVSQNPRHKITKRGQNVTFRCDPISEHNRLYWYRQTLGQGPEFLTYFQNEAQLEKSRLLSDRFSAERPKGSFSTLEIQRTEQGDSAMYLCASSLVSNNPTTEAFFGQGTRLTVV.

This chain connects TRBV28 to TRBJ2-3; D gene unclear. Trimming cost V 7 bases and J 2 bases, with 7 bases left between them. Germline V CDR1 and CDR2: MDHEN, SYDVKM. The CDR3 length is 12 residues. CDR3 bases: TGTGCCAGCATTTCTCTCACAGATACGCAGTATTTT. It translates to CASISLTDTQYF.

The chain couples TRBV6-5 to TRBJ1-6, with TRBD1 matching over 9 bases. The CDR3 consists of 14 residues. With 6 bases clipped from V and 7 bases from J, the junction kept 4 bases outside the gene matches. Germline-derived CDR1 and CDR2 are MNHEY and SVGAGI. CDR3 nucleotide sequence: TGTGCCAGCAGCCCGGACAGGGGCAATTCACCCCTCCACTTT. Protein sequence: CASSPDRGNSPLHF.

The V and J genes are TRBV2 and TRBJ2-3, with D uncertain. Germline lookup yields CDR1 SNHLY and CDR2 FYNNEI. This CDR3 has 13 residues. Trimming took off 6 bases at V and 6 bases at J, with 13 bases between the two ends. In nucleotides, the CDR3 is TGTGCCAGCAGCGGAGAAACTGGGGATACGCAGTATTTT. It specifies CASSGETGDTQYF.

This clone was seen only once. CDR3 bases: TGTGCCAGCAGTTACCCCCTTGTTAGGGGGACCGACGGCGAGCAGTACTTC. It translates to CASSYPLVRGTDGEQYF. J is TRBJ2-7 and V is TRBV28, with D possibly being TRBD1 (6 bases). Germline CDR1 MDHEN, CDR2 SYDVKM. The CDR3 runs to 17 residues. Trimming cost V 4 bases and J 6 bases, with 25 bases left between them.

This clone was recorded a few times. The chain combines TRBV5-6 with TRBJ1-2; 9 bases align to TRBD1. V shed 4 bases, J shed 4 bases, and the junction held 8 bases outside the gene matches. Per the germline V gene, CDR1 is SGHDT and CDR2 is YYEEEE. The CDR3 has 15 residues. The CDR3 DNA reads as TGTGCCAGCAGCAAGGACAGGGGAAGGAGCTATGGCTACACCTTC. Translation gives CASSKDRGRSYGYTF.

The V and J genes are TRBV6-5 and TRBJ1-6; D remains ambiguous. Germline assignment: CDR1 MNHEY and CDR2 SVGAGI. The CDR3 runs 13 residues. With 0 bases removed from V and 13 bases from J, the gap between germline ends came to 10 bases. This CDR3 reads CASSYSSALPLHF. In DNA form, the CDR3 reads TGTGCCAGCAGTTACTCGTCGGCCCTTCCCCTCCACTTT.

The chain recombines TRBV28 with TRBJ1-5, with D possibly being TRBD1 (5 bases). With 10 bases removed from V and 1 base from J, the gap between germline ends came to 14 bases. The length of the CDR3 is 14 residues. Germline CDR1 is MDHEN and CDR2 is SYDVKM. CDR3 DNA: TGTGCCATAGCAGGCCGGGGGAGCAATCAGCCCCAGCATTTT. It codes for CAIAGRGSNQPQHF.

V and J are TRBV14 and TRBJ1-2; D gene uncertain. CDR1 is SGHDN, CDR2 FVKESK, per germline. The CDR3 runs 14 residues. V gave up 3 bases and J gave up 5 bases, with 13 bases separating them. CDR3 in DNA: TGTGCCAGCAGCCAGTCACTCGCGGGGTATGGCTACACCTTC. This sequence encodes CASSQSLAGYGYTF.

The V call is TRBV12-3 or TRBV12-4, the J call TRBJ1-5, with D perhaps matching TRBD1 (5 bases). Trimming removed 4 bases at V and 6 bases at J, with 10 bases between. The CDR3 is 13 amino acids. CDR3 bases: TGTGCCAGCAGTTGGGCAGGGTCTCAGCCCCAGCATTTT. Its protein is CASSWAGSQPQHF.